The present entry profiles one T cell receptor beta chain with its context. Its antigen is as yet unknown. There are 15 residues in the CDR3. Germline trimming cut 5 bases from V and 6 bases from J; bases unmatched to any gene: 8. Germline CDR1 reads SGHVS; CDR2 reads FNYEAQ. Sample time point: newly diagnosed GD, antithyroid drugs for less than 3 months. Preparation of the TCR library used RNA extracted from PBMCs. These data originate in a study of regulatory T cells in long-lasting Graves disease. General study findings and limits: TRBV28, TRBJ1-2 and TRBJ2-5 were favored in persistent disease.

Sequencing libraries for TCR beta were prepared with iRepertoire HTBI primers and Arm-PCR of CDR3 regions. Via MiXCR, TCRdb re-called the multiplex PCR reads, giving one row per CDR3 protein. The sample includes under 450,000 distinct CDR3 sequences, over 9.5% of them seen just once. These data are also associated with another study on T cells in Graves' hyperthyroidism and ophthalmopathy.

The material was peripheral blood mononuclear cells (PBMCs), obtained at new diagnosis, from a patient treated with antithyroid drugs. This chain uses TRBV7-6 with TRBJ1-1; 11 bases map to TRBD1. This TCR derives from a woman between 18 and 29 years old with Graves disease. CDR3 sequence (DNA): TGTGCCAGCAGCCCAAGGACAGGGGGCGCCGCTGAAGCTTTCTTT. It yields the protein CASSPRTGGAAEAFF.